This TCR beta chain appears in the sequencing data of a study of CD4+ T cells in melanoma. The study's findings and limits: Neoantigen-specific CD4+ T cells in melanoma reportedly had diverse differentiation states. A reported correlation linked neoantigen-specific CD4+ T cells to CD8+, macrophage and B cell function.

On this clone: The target antigen is unknown.

Using immunoSEQ multiplex PCR, the repertoire was profiled, and TCRdb retains in-frame clones only, with some absent. The table lists about 140,000 clones, 80% to 95% of them singletons. Per germline, CDR1 SGHKS and CDR2 YYEKEE (reference sequence). V gave up 4 bases and J gave up 7 bases, with 15 bases separating them. This CDR3 region has 13 residues. V is TRBV5-5 and J is TRBJ2-7, with D possibly being TRBD2 (6 bases). The source of this sequence is a human donor with melanoma. This CDR3 is CASSAAGAGEQYF. Written as DNA, the CDR3 is TGTGCCAGCAGCGCCGCCGGGGCGGGAGAGCAGTACTTC.